Each of the 11 T cell receptor beta chains below was sequenced from the same sample in a study of T-cell memory formation after mild COVID-19. Each CDR3 protein is one row after TCRdb ran MiXCR on the 5' RACE reads. Of approximately 430,000 distinct CDR3 sequences listed, about 22% are singletons. Sequenced input: PBMCs or a T cell subset sorted from them (not recorded which). Receptors originate from an adult woman who had mild COVID-19 (a few samples of this study predate the infection). Cell type and time point are not known.

This clonotype was counted between two and nine times. The V and J genes are TRBV5-1 and TRBJ1-1; D is unresolved. Trimming removed 6 bases at V and 0 bases at J, with 9 bases between. CDR3 size: 13 residues. Germline V gene data show CDR1 as SGHRS and CDR2 as YFSETQ. The CDR3 loop is CASTDQLNTEAFF. CDR3 nucleotide sequence: TGCGCCAGCACCGATCAGTTGAACACTGAAGCTTTCTTT.

This clonotype has a handful of counts. The chain employs TRBV9 and TRBJ1-4; no clear D gene. The CDR3 extends over 18 amino acids. With 0 bases removed from V and 0 bases from J, the gap between germline ends came to 15 bases. Looked up from germline, CDR1 is SGDLS and CDR2 is YYNGEE. The chain's CDR3 is CASSVARAASTTNEKLFF. For the CDR3, the DNA is TGTGCCAGCAGCGTAGCTCGGGCTGCTTCAACAACTAATGAAAAACTGTTTTTT.

V gene TRBV30 combines with J gene TRBJ2-7; tentative D call: TRBD2 (5 bases). The length of the CDR3 is 13 residues. The ends were cut back, 3 bases at V and 3 bases at J, with 12 bases in the middle. CDR1 and CDR2 from the germline V gene are GTSNPN and SVGIG (reference sequence). As DNA, the CDR3 is TGTGCCTGGAGGTATGGCGGGCGCTACGAGCAGTACTTC. Translated: CAWRYGGRYEQYF.

The V call is TRBV15, the J call TRBJ2-3, with D perhaps given as TRBD1 or TRBD2 (6 bases each). CDR1 LNHNV and CDR2 YYDKDF come from the germline V gene (reference sequence). The CDR3 contains 13 residues. Trimming pared 8 bases from V and 2 bases from J, leaving 11 bases between. CDR3 in amino acids: CATGGGITDTQYF. CDR3 bases: TGTGCCACCGGAGGGGGGATCACAGATACGCAGTATTTT.

This clonotype came up a few times. V gene TRBV7-9 combines with J gene TRBJ2-1; the D gene is possibly TRBD2 (6 bases). Trimming stripped 2 bases from V and 8 bases from J, with 16 bases between. The CDR3 totals 15 residues. CDR1 is SEHNR, CDR2 FQNEAQ, per germline (reference sequence). CDR3 bases: TGTGCCAGCAGCTTATATAGGACCGGCGGGGATGAGCAGTTCTTC. Translating it yields CASSLYRTGGDEQFF.

At least ten counts were recorded for this clonotype. The V gene is TRBV20-1, the J gene TRBJ2-1; D may be TRBD2 (5 bases). Per the germline V gene, CDR1 is DFQATT and CDR2 is SNEGSKA (reference sequence). The CDR3 contains 13 residues. V lost 3 bases to trimming and J lost 9 bases, with 15 bases between them. This CDR3 reads CSASLAGVGEQFF. CDR3 nucleotides: TGCAGTGCTAGCCTAGCAGGTGTGGGTGAGCAGTTCTTC.

This clonotype was detected a few times. The chain links TRBV10-3 to TRBJ1-1; no definite D call. V was trimmed by 0 bases and J by 5 bases, leaving 13 bases between them. The germline V gene has CDR1 ENHRY and CDR2 SYGVKD. This CDR3 is 15 amino acids long. The CDR3 loop reads CAISESATKGTEAFF. The CDR3 coding sequence is TGTGCCATCAGTGAGTCGGCCACTAAGGGAACTGAAGCTTTCTTT.

The CDR3 sequence: CASSHYSGGASDEQFF. CDR3 sequence (DNA): TGTGCCAGCAGTCACTATAGCGGGGGGGCGTCAGACGAGCAGTTCTTC. The J gene is TRBJ2-1, the V gene TRBV3-1; 11 bases are a match to TRBD2. V shed 6 bases and J 10 bases; nucleotides not matched to a gene: 14. Germline V gene data show CDR1 as LGHDT and CDR2 as YNNKEL (reference sequence). This CDR3 is 16 amino acids long.

This clonotype was recorded a few times. V and J are TRBV9 and TRBJ2-7, with 7 bases that match TRBD2. CDR1 is SGDLS, CDR2 YYNGEE, per germline. The CDR3 contains 14 residues. J lost 7 bases, V lost 0 bases, and 7 bases had no gene match. The CDR3 DNA is TGTGCCAGCAGCGTAGGCGGGACTATGGAGGAGCAGTACTTC. Its translation: CASSVGGTMEEQYF.

The chain carries TRBV25-1 and TRBJ2-7, with D perhaps matching TRBD2 (5 bases). Per germline, CDR1 MGHDK and CDR2 SYGVNS. The CDR3 is made up of 15 amino acids. Trimming left V 2 bases short and J 7 bases short, with 18 bases between. CDR3 coding DNA: TGTGCCAGCAGTGAAGGGGAGATAGGGTTCGTTGAGCAGTACTTC. Translating gives CASSEGEIGFVEQYF.

The chain uses TRBV7-9 and TRBJ1-2; TRBD1 might be the D (6 bases). Germline CDR1 SEHNR, CDR2 FQNEAQ (reference sequence). The CDR3 sequence is 13 residues long. With 6 bases removed from V and 8 bases from J, the gap between germline ends came to 16 bases. The CDR3 reads CASSSAGQHGYTF. CDR3 sequence (DNA): TGTGCCAGCAGTTCGGCGGGACAACACGGCTACACCTTC.